The clone carrying this T cell receptor (beta chain) was counted many times. Amplification targeted TCR beta CDR3 regions from RNA transcripts. HTBI primers drove first-round RT-PCR of the TCR CDR3. TCRdb re-analysed the multiplex PCR reads in MiXCR, keeping a single row per CDR3 protein. The sample lists 250,000 to 350,000 distinct CDR3 sequences, 15% to 20% seen once, with roughly 53% in the top ten. The sample is drawn from a study of T cells in Graves' hyperthyroidism and ophthalmopathy. V gave up 6 bases and J gave up 4 bases, with 10 bases separating them. The CDR3 sequence is 13 residues long. Germline V gives CDR1 MDHEN, CDR2 SYDVKM.

This chain uses TRBV28 with TRBJ2-1; the D gene is possibly TRBD1 (5 bases). Source material: blood. The sequence came from a woman aged 60-75 years with Graves' ophthalmopathy. CDR3 loop: CASRLQVYNEQFF. The CDR3 DNA reads TGTGCCAGCAGACTACAGGTTTACAATGAGCAGTTCTTC.